The T cell receptor beta chain under discussion was sequenced for a study of cytomegalovirus exposure and HLA in healthy donors (dated by TCRdb to about 2017). Regarding the research as a whole: In an earlier analysis of 550 to 750 of the donors, around 300 Gb of sequence data and some 120 million unique TCR beta sequences from 150 million to 200 million T cells were reported. Roughly 290 gigabases of sequencing data and approximately 92 million unique TCR sequences made up an early release that covered under 750 HLA-typed donors. Of the roughly 400 genotyped donors, more than 75% were placed in the genetic ancestry cluster associated with self-reported Caucasian donors. The aim of the study was to test whether cataloging public T cell receptors could identify signatures of past pathogen exposure. The study profiled the T cell repertoires of about 640 subjects by immunosequencing and related them to cytomegalovirus serostatus. In addition to the first cohort of 666 subjects, a separate validation cohort of around 110 different subjects was used. The study combined high-throughput TCR immunosequencing, statistical association of individual TCRs with disease status, and machine learning to predict cytomegalovirus infection status. In a later analysis, previously published TCR beta repertoires from fewer than 750 donors were re-analyzed and high-resolution HLA genotyping was added so that TCR occurrence patterns could be studied. The later analysis used no new phenotypic data to find candidate immune exposures, relying instead on TCR beta sequences and their occurrence across donors. To decide whether each TCR beta V gene segment behaved as functional or pseudogenic, an earlier analysis of some 580 of the donors relied on high-throughput TCR beta sequencing. Donor age, sex, ethnicity and CMV serostatus were compiled together with the repertoire data. A later genetic analysis took genome-wide SNP genotypes for 398 of the 666 donors and used that subset as a discovery cohort. All discovery cohort repertoires had been generated on a single sequencing platform. HLA typing included class I and class II loci at four-digit resolution. Typing coverage differed by locus: A, B, C, DRB1 and DQB1 were typed in roughly 620-630 donors, DQA1 in about 510, DPA1 in roughly 590, and DPB1 in 400 to 480. About five DR-DQ haplotypes were treated as single units for association and clustering because of strong linkage in the cohort. Among roughly 400 genotyped donors of the cohort, an average of approximately 220,000 unique TCR beta nucleotide sequences was sequenced per donor, of which approximately 19% were non-productive.

Overall study outcomes, separate from this receptor: In vitro tests confirmed that a few of the cytomegalovirus-associated TCR beta chains recognize cytomegalovirus antigens. HLA typing was unavailable for some donors at each locus, so association tests used only the typed subset. In a later analysis, several top co-occurrence clusters were reported to appear linked to parvovirus B19, influenza, CMV and Epstein-Barr virus. Sequencing depth was assumed to be roughly uniform across donors in the presence/absence analyses, though that assumption may not hold. An earlier analysis of approximately 500 of the donors showed that most TCR beta V segments appeared in productive rearrangements either about 87% or about 30% of the time, which broadly matched IMGT annotations. A cluster of highly shared sequence variants was judged likely to be a technical artifact of the sequencing pipeline. A later analysis associated roughly 17,000 TCR beta sequences with specific HLA alleles at a false discovery rate of 0.05. Correlated functional status among segregating V segments might reflect linkage disequilibrium, but an unknown experimental factor could not be ruled out. The cohort was sequenced for TCR beta chains only, and without alpha or paired-chain data the features that could be detected were limited. Because counts were too low, some 16 rarely observed V segments, including chromosome 9 orphons, were excluded from the earlier analysis of 587 of the donors. In a later genetic analysis, fewer N-insertions in productive TCRs were reported among donors in an Asian-associated ancestry cluster than the roughly 640-donor mean. Some IMGT-functional V segments, including TRBV6-2 and TRBV6-3, could not be told apart with the 87-base-pair reads, so those segments were excluded. In both the original and validation cohorts, the classifier was reported to diagnose cytomegalovirus status with high specificity and sensitivity. The study gave a list of 150 to 200 TCR beta chains associated with cytomegalovirus. The authors suggested that the approach could potentially be generalized to other disease states and immunological phenotypes. When HLA alleles, especially DR and DQ, strongly co-occurred, attributing TCR associations to individual alleles was difficult. In a later analysis, HLA-associated TCR beta chains showed more clonal expansion and lower generation probabilities than non-associated chains that were equally common. An association between a missense DCLRE1C variant and V-gene and J-gene trimming of TCR beta chains was found in a later genetic analysis and replicated in an independent cohort. Most CMV-associated TCR beta chains appeared to be HLA-restricted in a later analysis, and the HLA associations seemed to be driven largely by CMV exposure. A further reported finding was that TCR beta sequences accurately predicted the HLA-A and HLA-B alleles for most subjects in the first cohort. While some public TCRs were present in many individuals, most TCR sequences turned up only very rarely across donors. The only immune exposure information available for the cohort was CMV serostatus. In a later analysis, TCR association rates were found to vary across HLA loci, with the most associated TCRs seen for DRB1 alleles and the fewest for HLA-C alleles.

The cohort was made up of roughly 670 healthy bone marrow donors. At the time of sampling, every cohort member was nominally healthy, though immune exposures that went unrecorded were likely present. The donor tested CMV seropositive and was one of the 289 seropositive cohort members. A peripheral blood sample was provided by each donor, and peripheral blood mononuclear cells were used for TCR beta sequencing. Genomic DNA was extracted from the blood cell samples with the Qiagen DNeasy Blood Extraction Kit. This clone was seen once. Its antigen has not been determined. No much larger clone exists at a distance of one base, and base qualities are not known. Receptor amplification or capture employed the immunoSEQ multiplex PCR assay. The multiplex PCR relied on a mix of 60 forward primers for TCR Vbeta segments and 13 reverse primers for TCR Jbeta segments. A multiplex PCR assay on genomic DNA amplified the CDR3 region of rearranged TCR beta genes. Amplified TCR beta libraries were sequenced as 87-base-pair reads on the Illumina HiSeq System. As for the original processing: A later analysis counted about 80 million unique TCR beta chains across the 550 to 750 repertoires, and some 11 million of these chains were shared by at least two donors. Raw reads were error-corrected and collapsed into unique sequences with a nearest-neighbor algorithm that merged closely related sequences to remove PCR and sequencing errors. To assign V, D and J gene segments, CDR3 sequences were aligned to IMGT reference sequences. For a sequence to be retained, at least a six-nucleotide match to both a V gene segment and a J gene segment was required. A rearrangement was called productive if the CDR3 had no stop codons and remained in frame with V and J, and every other rearrangement was called non-productive. CDR3 was defined by IMGT convention, running from the second conserved V-encoded cysteine to the conserved J-encoded phenylalanine. In an earlier analysis of 587 of the donors, sequences lacking an unambiguous match to a single V gene segment were excluded. In an earlier analysis of 587 of the donors, V segments were called functional above 56.7% productive rearrangements and were called segregating when the between-donor standard deviation exceeded 5%. A statistical classification framework was built for diagnosing cytomegalovirus status from the catalog of TCR beta chain sequences. In a later analysis, TCR nucleotide sequences were compared against IMGT/GENE-DB human TR gene sequences so that V and J genes could be assigned. In a later analysis, CDR3 sequences and most-parsimonious VDJ recombination scenarios were assigned using the TCRdist pipeline. In a later analysis, every TCR beta chain was defined by the combination of its CDR3 amino acid sequence and its V-gene family, and reads without a unique V-gene family were dropped. To address suspected cross-contamination and a sequencing artifact, a later analysis removed around 600 highly shared, low-generation-probability nucleotide sequences. In a later analysis, a clonal expansion index for each public chain was calculated from normalized within-repertoire ranks of inferred template counts. Generation probabilities in a later analysis came from a VDJ recombination model fitted to out-of-frame rearrangements, and those results were checked against IGoR. In a later analysis, TCR-TCR, TCR-HLA and TCR-CMV co-occurrence was scored with hypergeometric tests, and a repertoire-size bias correction was applied to TCR pairs. In a later analysis, false discovery rates were estimated by permuting HLA or CMV assignments 20 times. A later analysis grouped co-occurring TCRs with DBSCAN, adding TCRdist sequence similarity when clustering within HLA-allele-positive subsets. Co-occurrence clustering excluded repertoires with fewer than 30,000 or more than 120,000 public chains, plus five with anomalous nucleotide sharing. TCRdb provides this immuneACCESS table in a form limited to in-frame rearrangements. Some clones are lacking; in checked studies, under half of them reflect an unresolved V gene, and why the rest are absent is not known. The DNA gave D and trimming, while V, J and clone size come from that table. A total of over 150,000 clones appear in this sample, 60% to 80% of them only once. Around 2.3% of the sample rests with the top ten.

V is pruned by 3 bases and J by 4 bases, leaving 10 bases of the junction without a gene match. As encoded in the germline V gene, CDR1 is MRHNA while CDR2 is SNTAGT. Counted from cysteine to phenylalanine, this CDR3 has 16 amino acids. The CDR3 DNA has 48 bases and is translated from base 1. The receptor was isolated from a man aged 45-65 years in good health and CMV-seropositive. This sequence uses TRBV6-4 and TRBJ2-3; the central 7 bases match TRBD1. The source material was PBMCs. Here is the DNA: TGTGCCAGCAGTGAATCGGCAGGGGGTAGTTCAGATACGCAGTATTTT. Its protein reads: CASSESAGGSSDTQYF.